A selection of T cell receptor beta chains follows, all from one sample in a study of blood T cell repertoires in COVID-19. The assay was immunoSEQ multiplex PCR, and TCRdb's table has in-frame clones only and misses some. The sample includes about 160,000 clones, roughly 89% seen only once; the top ten take 10% to 13%. Material for sequencing was peripheral blood. The receptors were gathered from a woman between 70 and 85 years old with COVID-19, enrolled during active disease. CDR3s include the opening cysteine and the closing phenylalanine or tryptophan. D genes are given only for firm matches. Some rows have no size entry. The others give once, few or many, or a class for an expanded clone.

NA,TRBV7-8,TRBJ2-7,NA,TGTGCCAGCAGCTTTTCCAGGGGCTACGAGCAGTACTTC,CASSFSRGYEQYF
NA,TRBV28,TRBJ1-2,TRBD1,TGTGCCAGCAGTTCGGGACAGGGCTTTCCCTTC,CASSSGQGFPF
NA,TRBV5-5,TRBJ2-1,TRBD1,TGTGCCAGCAGCGGGGACAGGGGGCTAGCGGGCCGGACCTACAATGAGCAGTTCTTC,CASSGDRGLAGRTYNEQFF
NA,TRBV10-2,TRBJ1-4,NA,TGCGCCAGCAGTAACCTCCTCGGGGAAAAACTGTTTTTT,CASSNLLGEKLFF
NA,TRBV7-9,TRBJ2-1,NA,TGTGCCAGCAGCTTAGTGGGCAGCTACAATGAGCAGTTCTTC,CASSLVGSYNEQFF
NA,TRBV7-3,TRBJ2-1,TRBD1,TGTGCCAGCAGCTCACAGCCGGGGACAGCCTACAATGAGCAGTTCTTC,CASSSQPGTAYNEQFF
few,TRBV5-1,TRBJ2-7,NA,TGCGCCAGCAGCTTCGGGACAACTAGCGAGCAGTACTTC,CASSFGTTSEQYF
NA,TRBV5-6,TRBJ2-3,TRBD2,TGTGCCAGCAGCTTGGCGGGGGGGCCGGGTGATACGCAGTATTTT,CASSLAGGPGDTQYF
NA,TRBV2,TRBJ1-6,TRBD1,TGTGCCAGCGGACAGGCTTCAAATTCACCCCTCCACTTT,CASGQASNSPLHF
NA,TRBV3-1/TRBV3-2,TRBJ2-5,TRBD2,TGTGCCAGCAGCCAAGATCTAGCGGGGGGGTATGAGACCCAGTACTTC,CASSQDLAGGYETQYF
NA,TRBV12-3/TRBV12-4,TRBJ1-2,NA,TGTGCCAGCAGGCCCTCGACAAACTATGGCTACACCTTC,CASRPSTNYGYTF
NA,TRBV19,TRBJ1-5,TRBD1,TGTGCCAGCAGGGACAGGCAGAATCAGCCCCAGCATTTT,CASRDRQNQPQHF
NA,TRBV20-1,TRBJ1-1,NA,TGCAGTGCTAGTCTGGGGCGAGCTTTCTTT,CSASLGRAFF
NA,TRBV30,TRBJ2-6,TRBD1,TGTGCCTGGACAGGGGGCGCTGGGGCCAACGTCCTGACTTTC,CAWTGGAGANVLTF
NA,TRBV5-6,TRBJ1-1,TRBD1,TGTGCCAGCAGCAAGGACAGGGGCCAACTTGAAGCTTTCTTT,CASSKDRGQLEAFF
NA,TRBV28,TRBJ1-5,NA,TGTGCCAGCAGTTCCGGGAGCGGTAGCAATCAGCCCCAGCATTTT,CASSSGSGSNQPQHF
NA,TRBV2,TRBJ1-1,TRBD1,TGTGCCAGCAGCGGACAGGGGTGGACTGAAGCTTTCTTT,CASSGQGWTEAFF
NA,TRBV5-1,TRBJ2-7,TRBD1,TGCGCCAGCAGCGCCGCAACCGGGACAGGGCTTTACGAGCAGTACTTC,CASSAATGTGLYEQYF
NA,TRBV1,TRBJ1-4,NA,TGCACCAGCAGCCGAGGACAGCTTAATGAAAAACTGTTTTTT,CTSSRGQLNEKLFF
NA,TRBV2,TRBJ2-5,NA,TGTGCCAGCAGGGTAGACAGTCAAGAGACCCAGTACTTC,CASRVDSQETQYF
NA,TRBV12-3/TRBV12-4,TRBJ2-1,TRBD1,TGTGCCAGCACCTTGACAGGGAAGGGGCCTGGGTTCTTC,CASTLTGKGPGFF
NA,TRBV3-1/TRBV3-2,TRBJ1-4,TRBD1,TGTGCCAGCAGCCAAGGTTTGATAGGGGGCGGAACTAATGAAAAACTGTTTTTT,CASSQGLIGGGTNEKLFF
once,TRBV19,TRBJ2-7,NA,TGTGCCAGTAGTATCAACACGTACTCCTACGAGCAGTACTTC,CASSINTYSYEQYF
NA,TRBV18,TRBJ2-7,NA,TGTGCCAGCTCGCCGTCTGTAGATCTCGACGAGCAGTACTTC,CASSPSVDLDEQYF
NA,TRBV5-6,TRBJ2-5,NA,TGTGCCAGCAGCTTGATTTGGAGAGTAGAGACCCAGTACTTC,CASSLIWRVETQYF
NA,TRBV19,TRBJ1-5,NA,TGTGCCAGTAACCCTGACGGGGGTCAGAGCAATCAGCCCCAGCATTTT,CASNPDGGQSNQPQHF
NA,TRBV25-1,TRBJ2-7,NA,TGTGCCAGCAGTGAATGGGGGACTCCTTGGGAGCAGTACTTC,CASSEWGTPWEQYF
NA,TRBV5-1,TRBJ2-5,TRBD2,TGCGCCAGCAGCCCGTCGGGAGGAGAAGAGACCCAGTACTTC,CASSPSGGEETQYF
NA,TRBV7-3,TRBJ1-1,NA,TGTGCCAGCAGCCGAGGTCAGGGCGAAGCTTTCTTT,CASSRGQGEAFF
few,TRBV4-1,TRBJ1-6,TRBD1,TGCGCCAGCAGCCAAGTGAATACCAGGGGGCAGGGAGAGGTGGGCTCACCCCTCCACTTT,CASSQVNTRGQGEVGSPLHF
few,TRBV11-2,TRBJ1-3,NA,TGTGCCAGCAGCTTCTCAGATGCCTCTGGAAACACCATATATTTT,CASSFSDASGNTIYF
NA,TRBV9,TRBJ2-3,NA,TGTGCCAGCAGCGGACGACCGGGGGGCGCAGATACGCAGTATTTT,CASSGRPGGADTQYF
NA,TRBV28,TRBJ1-4,NA,TGTGCCAGCAGTCCATTGTCCTCGGGGGACGAAAAACTGTTTTTT,CASSPLSSGDEKLFF
NA,TRBV3-1/TRBV3-2,TRBJ1-6,TRBD1,TGTGCCAGCAGCCAAGGGGACAGTAGTAATTCACCCCTCCACTTT,CASSQGDSSNSPLHF
NA,TRBV5-5,TRBJ2-5,TRBD1,TGTGCCAGCAGCACAAGACAGGGGGCGTCGACCCAGTACTTC,CASSTRQGASTQYF
NA,TRBV19,TRBJ1-4,NA,TGTGCCAGTAGTATTTCGATGGGACACAATGAAAAACTGTTTTTT,CASSISMGHNEKLFF
NA,TRBV4-1,TRBJ2-2,NA,TGCGCCAGCAGCCAACCGCTCCTGAGGAGGGACGCGAACACCGGGGAGCTGTTTTTT,CASSQPLLRRDANTGELFF
few,TRBV11-2,TRBJ1-1,NA,TGTGCCAGCAGCTTAGTTCCAGGGGACGCGGAAGCTTTCTTT,CASSLVPGDAEAFF
once,TRBV7-9,TRBJ2-2,TRBD1,TGTGCCAGCAGCTTGAGGACAGGGGACACCGGGGAGCTGTTTTTT,CASSLRTGDTGELFF
NA,TRBV6-6,TRBJ1-1,NA,TGTGCCAGCAACTTAGGACAAAGGAACACTGAAGCTTTCTTT,CASNLGQRNTEAFF
NA,TRBV5-1,TRBJ2-1,NA,TGCGCCAGCAGCTTAAGTCCCGGAGGGGTTTATGGCGAGCAGTTCTTC,CASSLSPGGVYGEQFF
few,TRBV11-3,TRBJ1-1,NA,TGTGCCAGCAGCTTAGGAGGGAGCGGGGAAGCTTTCTTT,CASSLGGSGEAFF
NA,TRBV19,TRBJ2-7,TRBD1,TGTGCCAGTAGTATTGGGACAGGGATTTCCTACGAGCAGTACTTC,CASSIGTGISYEQYF
NA,TRBV28,TRBJ1-3,NA,TGTGCCAGCAGTTTATCTCGAAACACCATATATTTT,CASSLSRNTIYF
NA,TRBV3-1/TRBV3-2,TRBJ1-2,NA,TGTGCCAGCAGCCCCCAGCCGGCTCAGGGCTATGGCTACACCTTC,CASSPQPAQGYGYTF
NA,TRBV7-9,TRBJ1-6,TRBD1,TGTGCCAGCAGCTCCCGAACCGGGACAGGGAGGAGTTCACCCCTCCACTTT,CASSSRTGTGRSSPLHF
NA,TRBV19,TRBJ1-5,TRBD1,TGTGCCAGCGGTGGACAGGGTGGGGGGTATAGCAATCAGCCCCAGCATTTT,CASGGQGGGYSNQPQHF
NA,TRBV7-2,TRBJ2-3,TRBD1,TGTGCCAGCAGCCCCAGGGGGCAGAAGGCAGATACGCAGTATTTT,CASSPRGQKADTQYF
NA,TRBV27,TRBJ2-1,NA,TGTGCCAGCAGTCCCAGGATGGGCGCCTACAATGAGCAGTTCTTC,CASSPRMGAYNEQFF
NA,TRBV28,TRBJ2-7,NA,TGTGCCAGCAGTTTTGAGTGGGGGGGCGTCTACGAGCAGTACTTC,CASSFEWGGVYEQYF
NA,TRBV25-1,TRBJ2-3,TRBD2,TGTGCCAGCAGTGAAAACCCCCCGGGGACTAGCGTAAGAGATACGCAGTATTTT,CASSENPPGTSVRDTQYF